This passage covers 24 T cell receptor beta chains from one sample sequenced in a study of shared clonotypes between healthy human individuals. Profiled with immunoSEQ multiplex PCR; TCRdb holds only in-frame clones, not every one. The sample holds 400,000 to 600,000 clones; about 75% are singletons and the top ten take roughly an eighth. Source material: PBMCs. These receptor sequences come from a middle-aged woman in good health. Some clones in this sample may be carry-over from other donors' samples.

This clone was observed a single time. The CDR3 DNA sequence: TGTGCCAGTAGTATCTGGGGTACCGGAGGGGGCAATCAGCCCCAGCATTTT. Translation gives CASSIWGTGGGNQPQHF. J is TRBJ1-5 and V is TRBV19; D perhaps matches TRBD1 (5 bases). The CDR3 is 17 amino acids. Germline values: CDR1 LNHDA, CDR2 SQIVND (reference sequence). V was cut by 3 bases and J by 2 bases, with 17 bases left in between.

This clone was observed a few times. The chain couples TRBV6-5 to TRBJ1-4; D ambiguous. Germline CDR1 is MNHEY and CDR2 is SVGAGI. This CDR3 is 15 amino acids long. The V and J ends lost 10 bases and 2 bases respectively, with 17 bases between them. CDR3 DNA: TGTGCCAACTCACAGTTATTTGTCACTAATGAAAAACTGTTTTTT. Translating gives CANSQLFVTNEKLFF.

The chain recombines TRBV7-3 with TRBJ2-7; D ambiguous. This CDR3 is built from 13 residues. V gave up 1 base and J gave up 3 bases, with 7 bases separating them. Germline CDR1 and CDR2: SGHTA and FQGTGA. CDR3 sequence: CASSLRFGYEQYF. CDR3 sequence (DNA): TGTGCCAGCAGCTTAAGGTTTGGCTACGAGCAGTACTTC.

The chain's CDR3 is CASGLVGQNYGYTF. The CDR3 nucleotides are TGTGCTAGTGGTTTGGTAGGGCAAAACTATGGCTACACCTTC. The chain is built from TRBV12-5 and TRBJ1-2, with no clear D. The CDR3 length is 14 residues. V lost 0 bases, J lost 2 bases, and 7 bases lay in between. Germline V gives CDR1 LGHNT, CDR2 FRNRAP.

The chain combines TRBV20-1 with TRBJ1-2; D is undetermined. CDR3 size: 11 residues. The germline V gene has CDR1 DFQATT and CDR2 SNEGSKA (reference sequence). V was trimmed by 6 bases and J by 5 bases, leaving 10 bases between them. CDR3 nucleotides: TGCAGTGCCGAAGGGCGGTATGGCTACACCTTC. Amino acids: CSAEGRYGYTF.

The rearrangement joins TRBV10-1 to TRBJ2-7; unclear D gene. This CDR3 is built from 15 residues. Looked up from germline, CDR1 is WNHNN and CDR2 is SYGVQD (reference sequence). Deletions cut 3 bases from V and 0 bases from J, with 12 bases between. As DNA, the CDR3 is TGCGCCAGCAGTGAATCCCCGGCCAACTCCTACGAGCAGTACTTC. Translation gives CASSESPANSYEQYF.

The chain's CDR3 is CASSLSGGRFNEQYF. CDR3 in DNA: TGCGCCAGCAGCTTGTCGGGCGGACGCTTTAACGAGCAGTACTTC. This chain connects TRBV5-1 to TRBJ2-7; D call uncertain. CDR3 length: 15 residues. V lost 1 base and J lost 5, with 16 bases in between. Germline V gene lookup returns CDR1 SGHRS and CDR2 YFSETQ.

V and J are TRBV7-8 and TRBJ1-5, with D possibly being TRBD1 (5 bases). The CDR3 is 15 residues long. V lost 5 bases and J lost 4, with 15 bases in between. Germline V gene lookup returns CDR1 SGHVS and CDR2 FQNEAQ. The CDR3 region has the DNA TGTGCCAGCAGCCTCTTCAGGGCGCCAAATCAGCCCCAGCATTTT. Protein: CASSLFRAPNQPQHF. Using reference TRBV7-8 and TRBJ1-5 for the parts outside the CDR3, the full variable domain is GAGVSQSPRYKVAKRGQDVALRCDPISGHVSLFWYQQALGQGPEFLTYFQNEAQLDKSGLPSDRFFAERPEGSVSTLKIQRTQQEDSAVYLCASSLFRAPNQPQHFGDGTRLSIL.

The chain has TRBV28 and TRBJ1-4, with TRBD1 matching 10 bases. CDR1 and CDR2 (germline): MDHEN, SYDVKM. The CDR3 is 14 amino acids. Losses at the gene ends were 6 bases for V and 8 bases for J; bases not matched to a gene: 6. CDR3 sequence (DNA): TGTGCCAGCAGGTCCGGGACAGGGGTCGAAAAACTGTTTTTT. It specifies CASRSGTGVEKLFF.

The chain couples TRBV27 to TRBJ2-1, with 7 bases identical to TRBD2. With 3 bases clipped from V and 8 bases from J, the junction kept 13 bases outside the gene matches. CDR3 length equals 16 residues. Germline loops: CDR1 MNHEY, CDR2 SMNVEV (reference sequence). CDR3 amino acids: CASSFTLAGERDEQFF. The CDR3 coding sequence is TGTGCCAGCAGTTTTACCCTGGCGGGAGAACGGGATGAGCAGTTCTTC.

V is TRBV30 and J is TRBJ2-7; tentatively, D is TRBD1 (6 bases). Trimming removed 3 bases from V and 0 bases from J, with 12 bases in between. The germline V gene encodes CDR1 GTSNPN and CDR2 SVGIG (reference sequence). The CDR3 loop spans 14 amino acids. In DNA form, the CDR3 reads TGTGCCTGGAGGGGGACACTGAGCTCCTACGAGCAGTACTTC. This gives the protein CAWRGTLSSYEQYF. The complete variable domain, with remaining parts taken from reference TRBV30 and TRBJ2-7, reads SQTIHQWPATLVQPVGSPLSLECTVEGTSNPNLYWYRQAAGRGLQLLFYSVGIGQISSEVPQNLSASRPQDRQFILSSKKLLLSDSGFYLCAWRGTLSSYEQYFGPGTRLTVT.

This chain uses TRBV28 with TRBJ2-3; no clear D gene. Germline V gene lookup returns CDR1 MDHEN and CDR2 SYDVKM. V was clipped by 6 bases and J by 0 bases, with 10 bases between them. This CDR3 spans 14 amino acids. The CDR3 sequence: CASRRPTSTDTQYF. The CDR3 DNA reads TGTGCCAGCAGGAGGCCTACTAGCACAGATACGCAGTATTTT.

The chain links TRBV28 to TRBJ1-2; 12 bases align to TRBD1. The CDR3 consists of 16 residues. Trimming removed 2 bases from V and 4 bases from J; junction bases left unmatched: 5. The germline gives CDR1 MDHEN, CDR2 SYDVKM. The CDR3: CASSLPGTGGGYGYTF. For the CDR3, the DNA is TGTGCCAGCAGTTTACCTGGGACAGGGGGCGGCTATGGCTACACCTTC.

The chain has TRBV27 and TRBJ1-5, with D tentatively TRBD1 (5 bases). Trimming stripped 5 bases from V and 7 bases from J, with 15 bases between. The CDR3 spans 14 residues. CDR1 MNHEY and CDR2 SMNVEV come from the germline V gene (reference sequence). CDR3 nucleotides: TGTGCCAGCAGTCCCCCCAGGGAGGCGCAGCCCCAGCATTTT. It is translated as CASSPPREAQPQHF.

The CDR3 DNA reads as TGCGCCAGCAGCTTGGGAGCCCAAGAGACCCAGTACTTC. This translates into CASSLGAQETQYF. This chain connects TRBV5-1 to TRBJ2-5; unclear D gene. V was shortened by 0 bases and J by 1 base, with 4 bases between the two germline ends. There are 13 residues in the CDR3. Germline-derived CDR1 and CDR2 are SGHRS and YFSETQ.

This clone was detected only once. The chain employs TRBV28 and TRBJ1-4, with 7 bases aligning to TRBD1. Germline-derived CDR1 and CDR2 are MDHEN and SYDVKM. The CDR3 is 15 amino acids. The trim removed 3 bases at V and 8 bases at J, leaving 9 bases unmatched. The DNA of the CDR3 is TGTGCCAGCAGTTTGTCCAGACAGGGAGTGGAAAAACTGTTTTTT. It codes for CASSLSRQGVEKLFF. The full variable domain, with the rest looked up from reference TRBV28 and TRBJ1-4, is DVKVTQSSRYLVKRTGEKVFLECVQDMDHENMFWYRQDPGLGLRLIYFSYDVKMKEKGDIPEGYSVSREKKERFSLILESASTNQTSMYLCASSLSRQGVEKLFFGSGTQLSVL.

The chain links TRBV27 to TRBJ2-1, with TRBD2 matching over 10 bases. Per germline, CDR1 MNHEY and CDR2 SMNVEV (reference sequence). The V and J ends lost 6 bases and 1 base, in that order; junction bases with no gene match: 3. The CDR3 spans 15 residues. As DNA, the CDR3 is TGTGCCAGCAGGAGAGCGGGAGGGTCCTACAATGAGCAGTTCTTC. Protein product: CASRRAGGSYNEQFF.

This clone appeared once. V and J are TRBV27 and TRBJ2-7, with 11 bases matching TRBD2. The V gene end was trimmed by 2 bases and the J gene end by 1 base; junction bases not matched to a gene: 7. CDR3 length: 17 amino acids. Germline loops: CDR1 MNHEY, CDR2 SMNVEV (reference sequence). CDR3 loop: CASSLRGTSGLSYEQYF. CDR3 coding DNA: TGTGCCAGCAGTTTACGGGGGACTAGCGGATTATCCTACGAGCAGTACTTC.

As DNA, the CDR3 is TGTGCCAGCAACGGCAGGGACGCTGAAGCTTTCTTT. This codes for CASNGRDAEAFF. The chain carries TRBV7-9 and TRBJ1-1; tentative D call: TRBD1 (5 bases). There are 12 residues in the CDR3. Germline-derived CDR1 and CDR2 are SEHNR and FQNEAQ (reference sequence). V was pared by 7 bases and J by 6 bases, with 12 bases between. Complete variable domain (other parts from reference TRBV7-9 and TRBJ1-1): DTGVSQNPRHKITKRGQNVTFRCDPISEHNRLYWYRQTLGQGPEFLTYFQNEAQLEKSRLLSDRFSAERPKGSFSTLEIQRTEQGDSAMYLCASNGRDAEAFFGQGTRLTVV.

The rearrangement links TRBV27 to TRBJ2-3; TRBD1 agrees at 9 bases. This CDR3 contains 14 residues. The ends lost 5 bases at V and 2 bases at J; junction bases unmatched: 2. The germline V gene has CDR1 MNHEY and CDR2 SMNVEV (reference sequence). The CDR3 bases are TGTGCCAGCAGTAGGGACAGGGTCACAGATACGCAGTATTTT. It codes for CASSRDRVTDTQYF.

The chain joins TRBV7-8 to TRBJ2-5; D not certain. CDR3 length: 12 amino acids. From germline, CDR1 is SGHVS and CDR2 FQNEAQ. V shed 2 bases and J shed 1 base, with 2 bases lying between them. The DNA of the CDR3 is TGTGCCAGCAGCTTACCCCAAGAGACCCAGTACTTC. It encodes CASSLPQETQYF.

The chain has TRBV10-2 and TRBJ2-7; TRBD1 matches 7 bases. CDR1 WSHSY and CDR2 SAAADI come from the germline V gene. The CDR3 sequence is 14 residues long. Trimming took 2 bases from V and 4 from J; bases not matched to a gene: 5. CDR3 nucleotide sequence: TGCGCCAGCAGTGAGGACAGGGTTGCTTACGAGCAGTACTTC. This sequence encodes CASSEDRVAYEQYF.

In its sample, this clone was seen many times. V is TRBV2 and J is TRBJ1-2; no definite D call. Trimming removed 6 bases from V and 7 bases from J, with 12 bases in between. The germline gives CDR1 SNHLY, CDR2 FYNNEI. CDR3 length: 12 amino acids. This chain's CDR3 is CASSKEGLGYTF. The CDR3 DNA is TGTGCCAGCAGCAAAGAAGGGCTTGGCTACACCTTC.

The V call is TRBV10-3, the J call TRBJ1-1; the D is unclear. Germline CDR1 ENHRY, CDR2 SYGVKD. The germline V and J ends were trimmed by 0 bases and 3 bases, with 5 bases remaining between them. The CDR3 is 13 amino acids. The CDR3 is CAISESIDTEAFF. DNA of the CDR3: TGTGCCATCAGTGAGTCGATTGACACTGAAGCTTTCTTT.